The 6 T cell receptor beta chains below come from one sample, sequenced in a study of T cell clones after liver transplantation. Profiled with immunoSEQ multiplex PCR; TCRdb holds only in-frame clones, not every one. The sample has tens of thousands of clones; about 92% are singletons. The specimen was CD4+ T cells from blood, collected about 27 months after liver transplant. These receptors all come from a human patient who received a liver transplant. The graft donor may have contributed some T cells.

This chain links TRBV7-2 with TRBJ2-5; D gene ambiguous. The CDR3 is made up of 15 amino acids. Germline V gene lookup returns CDR1 SGHTA and CDR2 FQGNSA. V was cut by 1 base and J by 4 bases, with 13 bases left in between. CDR3 protein: CASSLVKNPTETQYF. In DNA, the CDR3 is TGTGCCAGCAGCTTAGTGAAGAATCCCACAGAGACCCAGTACTTC.

The chain recombines TRBV29-1 with TRBJ2-5, with TRBD1 matching over 7 bases. The CDR3 is 13 residues long. Looked up from germline, CDR1 is SQVTM and CDR2 is ANQGSEA. The V segment lost 7 bases and the J segment 2 bases; nucleotides outside the gene matches: 7. The CDR3 region has the DNA TGCAGCGCCCAGCCGGGACAGCAAGAGACCCAGTACTTC. Translated, it gives CSAQPGQQETQYF.

The rearrangement links TRBV28 to TRBJ1-2; D is perhaps TRBD1 (5 bases). V gave up 2 bases and J gave up 7 bases, with 14 bases separating them. This CDR3 is 14 amino acids long. Germline CDR1 and CDR2: MDHEN and SYDVKM. The CDR3 region is CASSLSAGQGGYTF. DNA of the CDR3: TGTGCCAGCAGTTTAAGTGCGGGGCAAGGTGGCTACACCTTC.

This sequence joins TRBV4-2 and TRBJ1-1; 10 positions agree with TRBD1. Trimming took 4 bases from V and 7 from J; bases not matched to a gene: 9. CDR3 size: 15 residues. Germline V gives CDR1 LGHNA, CDR2 YNFKEQ. DNA for the CDR3: TGTGCCAGCAGCCCTACGGGACAGGGGTCTCTTGAAGCTTTCTTT. It specifies CASSPTGQGSLEAFF.

This chain joins TRBV29-1 and TRBJ2-3; D gene uncertain. The V end lost 0 bases, the J end lost 3 bases, and 10 bases lay between the germline ends. The CDR3 has 14 residues. Germline loops: CDR1 SQVTM, CDR2 ANQGSEA. The CDR3 DNA reads as TGCAGCGTTGAAGATGGTCGCCAGACAGATACGCAGTATTTT. Its translation: CSVEDGRQTDTQYF.

The chain uses TRBV5-1 and TRBJ2-1; 10 bases are shared with TRBD2. The length of the CDR3 is 14 residues. Germline V gene data show CDR1 as SGHRS and CDR2 as YFSETQ. Trimming took 7 bases from V and 0 from J; bases not matched to a gene: 1. The CDR3 sequence: CASRLAGSYNEQFF. The CDR3, as DNA: TGCGCCAGCCGACTAGCGGGCTCCTACAATGAGCAGTTCTTC.